This entry concerns a single T cell receptor (beta chain). Its antigen remains unidentified. This specimen belongs to a study of cytomegalovirus exposure and HLA in healthy donors. Study-level background: An earlier analysis identified 110 million or so unique TCR beta sequences in about 200 million T cells. Study-level results: Immune exposure data for these donors was limited to CMV serostatus. Later analysis identified a missense DCLRE1C variant that was linked to TCR beta V- and J-gene trimming. Diagnosis of cytomegalovirus status made by the classifier reportedly showed high specificity and sensitivity.

A multiplex PCR was run with 60 Vbeta primers and 13 Jbeta primers. Clones were read by immunoSEQ multiplex PCR, and TCRdb kept only the in-frame ones, dropping some. The sample gives roughly 140,000 clones, roughly 77% of which show up once; 3.5% to 4.5% is in the top ten. The sequence came from a human donor in good health. Sequencing was done on a sample of PBMCs.

The CDR3 bases are TGTGCCAGCAGTGAGAGGGGGCAGAGTGAAAAACTGTTTTTT. Translated, it gives CASSERGQSEKLFF. This chain uses TRBV6-1 with TRBJ1-4, with 7 nucleotides matching TRBD1. The germline V gene encodes CDR1 MNHNS and CDR2 SASEGT. The CDR3 loop spans 14 amino acids. With V trimmed by 3 bases and J by 7 bases, 5 bases remained unmatched.